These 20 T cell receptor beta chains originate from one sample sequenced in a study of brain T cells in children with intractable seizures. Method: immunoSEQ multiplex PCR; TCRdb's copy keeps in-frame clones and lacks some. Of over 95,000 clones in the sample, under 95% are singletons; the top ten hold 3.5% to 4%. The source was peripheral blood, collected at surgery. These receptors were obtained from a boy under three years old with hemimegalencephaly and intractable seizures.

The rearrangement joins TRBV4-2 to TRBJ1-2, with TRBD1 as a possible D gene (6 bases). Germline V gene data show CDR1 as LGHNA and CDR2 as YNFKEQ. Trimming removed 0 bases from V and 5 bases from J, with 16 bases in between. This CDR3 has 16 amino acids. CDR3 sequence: CASSQELVGASYGYTF. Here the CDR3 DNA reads TGTGCCAGCAGCCAAGAGCTCGTGGGGGCCTCTTATGGCTACACCTTC.

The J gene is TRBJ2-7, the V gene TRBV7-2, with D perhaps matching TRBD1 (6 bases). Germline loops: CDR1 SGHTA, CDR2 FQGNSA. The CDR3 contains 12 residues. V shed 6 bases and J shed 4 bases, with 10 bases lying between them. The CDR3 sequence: CASRKQGYEQYF. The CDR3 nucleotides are TGTGCCAGCAGAAAGCAGGGGTACGAGCAGTACTTC. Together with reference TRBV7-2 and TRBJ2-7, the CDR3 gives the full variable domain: GAGVSQSPSNKVTEKGKDVELRCDPISGHTALYWYRQSLGQGLEFLIYFQGNSAPDKSGLPSDRFSAERTGGSVSTLTIQRTQQEDSAVYLCASRKQGYEQYFGPGTRLTVT.

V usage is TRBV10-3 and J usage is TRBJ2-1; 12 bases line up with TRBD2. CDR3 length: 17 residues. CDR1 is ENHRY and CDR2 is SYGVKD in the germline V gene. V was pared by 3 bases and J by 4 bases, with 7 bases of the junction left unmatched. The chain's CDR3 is CAISEGLAGGPYNEQFF. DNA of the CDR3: TGTGCCATCAGTGAAGGGCTAGCGGGAGGGCCTTACAATGAGCAGTTCTTC.

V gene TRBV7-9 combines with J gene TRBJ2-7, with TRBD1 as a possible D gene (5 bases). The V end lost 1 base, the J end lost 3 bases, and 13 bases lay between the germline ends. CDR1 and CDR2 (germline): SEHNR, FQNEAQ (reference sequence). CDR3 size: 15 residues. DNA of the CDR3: TGTGCCAGCAGCTTAGTGGGGCTTATTAACTACGAGCAGTACTTC. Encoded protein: CASSLVGLINYEQYF.

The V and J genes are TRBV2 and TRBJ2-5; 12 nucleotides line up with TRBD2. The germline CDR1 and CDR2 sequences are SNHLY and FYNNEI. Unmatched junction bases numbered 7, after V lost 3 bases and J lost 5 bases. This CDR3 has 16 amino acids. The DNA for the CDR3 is TGTGCCAGCAGTGAGGCTAGCGGGAGGGCCCTGGAGACCCAGTACTTC. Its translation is CASSEASGRALETQYF. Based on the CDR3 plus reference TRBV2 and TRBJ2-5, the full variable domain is EPEVTQTPSHQVTQMGQEVILRCVPISNHLYFYWYRQILGQKVEFLVSFYNNEISEKSEIFDDQFSVERPDGSNFTLKIRSTKLEDSAMYFCASSEASGRALETQYFGPGTRLLVL.

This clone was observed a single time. The CDR3 region has the DNA TGTGCCAGCAGCCCGGGAGAGAATCAGCCCCAGCATTTT. Residues: CASSPGENQPQHF. V gene TRBV7-3 combines with J gene TRBJ1-5; D is uncertain. Trimming removed 5 bases from V and 4 bases from J, with 9 bases in between. The germline V gene has CDR1 SGHTA and CDR2 FQGTGA. This CDR3 contains 13 residues.

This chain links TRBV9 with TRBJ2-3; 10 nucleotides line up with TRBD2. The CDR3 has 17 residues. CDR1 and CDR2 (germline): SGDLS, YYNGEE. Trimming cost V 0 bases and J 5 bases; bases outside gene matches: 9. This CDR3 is CASSVGWASGSGDTQYF. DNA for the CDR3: TGTGCCAGCAGCGTAGGCTGGGCTAGCGGGAGTGGAGATACGCAGTATTTT.

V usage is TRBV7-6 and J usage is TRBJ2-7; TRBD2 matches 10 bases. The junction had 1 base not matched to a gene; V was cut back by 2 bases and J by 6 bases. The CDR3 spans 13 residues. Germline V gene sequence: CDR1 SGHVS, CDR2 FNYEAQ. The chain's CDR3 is CASSLIAGGEQYF. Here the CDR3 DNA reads TGTGCCAGCAGCTTAATAGCGGGAGGCGAGCAGTACTTC.

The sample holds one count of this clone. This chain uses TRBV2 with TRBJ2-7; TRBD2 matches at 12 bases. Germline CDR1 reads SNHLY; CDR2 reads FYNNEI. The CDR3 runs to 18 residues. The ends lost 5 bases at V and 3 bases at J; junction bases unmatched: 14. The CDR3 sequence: CASSIIPFPTSGSYEQYF. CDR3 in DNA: TGTGCCAGCAGTATCATCCCATTTCCGACTAGCGGGAGCTACGAGCAGTACTTC.

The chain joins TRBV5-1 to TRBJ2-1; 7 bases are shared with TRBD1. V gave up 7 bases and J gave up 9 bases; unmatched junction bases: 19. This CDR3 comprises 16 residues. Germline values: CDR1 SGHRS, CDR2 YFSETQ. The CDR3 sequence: CASRLTLGTDATEQFF. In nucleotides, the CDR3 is TGCGCCAGCCGCCTGACTCTGGGGACAGATGCAACTGAGCAGTTCTTC.

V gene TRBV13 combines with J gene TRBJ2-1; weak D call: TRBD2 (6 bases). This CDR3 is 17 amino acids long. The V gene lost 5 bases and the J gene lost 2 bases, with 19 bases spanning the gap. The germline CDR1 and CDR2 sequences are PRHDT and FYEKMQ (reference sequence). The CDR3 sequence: CASSPRGGGVTYNEQFF. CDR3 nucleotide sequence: TGTGCCAGCAGCCCCCGGGGAGGCGGGGTCACCTACAATGAGCAGTTCTTC. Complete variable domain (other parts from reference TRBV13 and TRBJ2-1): AAGVIQSPRHLIKEKRETATLKCYPIPRHDTVYWYQQGPGQDPQFLISFYEKMQSDKGSIPDRFSAQQFSDYHSELNMSSLELGDSALYFCASSPRGGGVTYNEQFFGPGTRLTVL.

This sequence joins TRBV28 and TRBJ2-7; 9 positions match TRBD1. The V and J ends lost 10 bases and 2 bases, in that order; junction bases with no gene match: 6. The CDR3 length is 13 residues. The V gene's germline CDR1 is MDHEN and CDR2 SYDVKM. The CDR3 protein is CATRGTGTYEQYF. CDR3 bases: TGTGCCACCCGGGGGACAGGGACCTACGAGCAGTACTTC.

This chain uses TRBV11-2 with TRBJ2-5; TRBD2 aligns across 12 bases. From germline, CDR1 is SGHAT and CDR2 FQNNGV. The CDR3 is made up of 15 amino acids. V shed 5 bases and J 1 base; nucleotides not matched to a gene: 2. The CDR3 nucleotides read TGTGCCAGCAGCCGACTAGCGGGAGTCCAAGAGACCCAGTACTTC. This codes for CASSRLAGVQETQYF.

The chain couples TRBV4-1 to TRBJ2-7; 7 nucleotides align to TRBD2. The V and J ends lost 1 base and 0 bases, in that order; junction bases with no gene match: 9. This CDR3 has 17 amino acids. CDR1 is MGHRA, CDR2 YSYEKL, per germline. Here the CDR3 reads CASSQVSSGLYSYEQYF. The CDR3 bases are TGCGCCAGCAGCCAAGTCTCTAGCGGACTATACTCCTACGAGCAGTACTTC.

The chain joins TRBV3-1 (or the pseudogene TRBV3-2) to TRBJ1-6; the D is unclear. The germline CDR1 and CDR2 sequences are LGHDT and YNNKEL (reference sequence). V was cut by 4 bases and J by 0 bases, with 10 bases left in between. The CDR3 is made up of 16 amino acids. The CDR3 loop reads CASSLEMSSYNSPLHF. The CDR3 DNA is TGTGCCAGCAGCCTCGAGATGAGCTCCTATAATTCACCCCTCCACTTT.

The CDR3 nucleotides read TGTGCCAGCAGCCGATGGACTAGTAGCCCGCAGTTCTTC. This gives the protein CASSRWTSSPQFF. The rearrangement joins TRBV7-3 to TRBJ2-1; 7 bases agree with TRBD2. The CDR3 contains 13 residues. The germline V gene encodes CDR1 SGHTA and CDR2 FQGTGA. Trimming cost V 5 bases and J 12 bases; bases outside gene matches: 10.

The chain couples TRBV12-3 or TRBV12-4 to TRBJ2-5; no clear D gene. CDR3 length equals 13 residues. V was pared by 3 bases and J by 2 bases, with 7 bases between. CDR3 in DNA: TGTGCCAGCAGTTTCGTGGAGCAAGAGACCCAGTACTTC. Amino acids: CASSFVEQETQYF.

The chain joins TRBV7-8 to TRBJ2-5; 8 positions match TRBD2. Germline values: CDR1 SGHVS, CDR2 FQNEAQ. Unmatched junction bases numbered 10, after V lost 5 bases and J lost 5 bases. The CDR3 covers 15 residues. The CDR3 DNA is TGTGCCAGCAGCCAGCAGCGGGGGTTAGGGGAGACCCAGTACTTC. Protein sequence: CASSQQRGLGETQYF.

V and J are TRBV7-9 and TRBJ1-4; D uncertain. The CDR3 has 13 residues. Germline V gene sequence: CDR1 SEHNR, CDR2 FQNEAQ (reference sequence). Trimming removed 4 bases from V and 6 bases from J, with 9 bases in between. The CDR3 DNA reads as TGTGCCAGCAGCTCAGGCGGATATGAAAAACTGTTTTTT. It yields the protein CASSSGGYEKLFF. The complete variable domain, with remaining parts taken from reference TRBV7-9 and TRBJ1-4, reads DTGVSQNPRHKITKRGQNVTFRCDPISEHNRLYWYRQTLGQGPEFLTYFQNEAQLEKSRLLSDRFSAERPKGSFSTLEIQRTEQGDSAMYLCASSSGGYEKLFFGSGTQLSVL.

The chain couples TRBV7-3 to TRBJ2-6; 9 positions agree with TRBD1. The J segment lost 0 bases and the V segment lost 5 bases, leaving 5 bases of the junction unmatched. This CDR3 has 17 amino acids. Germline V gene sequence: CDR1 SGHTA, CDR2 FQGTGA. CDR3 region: CASSPPGQGSGANVLTF. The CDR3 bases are TGTGCCAGCAGCCCGCCGGGACAGGGCTCTGGGGCCAACGTCCTGACTTTC.